Detailed here is one T cell receptor beta chain. It has no known antigen specificity. Per-base qualities were not stored, and no clone one base away is much larger. These data come from a study of blood T cell repertoires in COVID-19 (dated by TCRdb to about 2020). In terms of the full investigation: Collaborator samples came from the United States, Italy and Spain and covered acute and convalescent phases of COVID-19. The material from the prospective study consisted of cDNA or gDNA derived from T cells, B-cell-depleted T cells, or PBMCs. Samples came from the ongoing ImmuneRACE study (first 160 participants) plus 1,254 subjects from 6 global collaborators. Where HLA class I and class II types were available, the types were taken from metadata supplied by the sample provider, not from assay-based typing. The repertoires were released in a freely available public database intended as a resource for research on the immune response to SARS-CoV-2. A de-identified subject ID, COVID-19 status, age in years and sex were almost always included in the sample metadata. Deeply sampled blood TCRbeta repertoires from subjects exposed to, actively infected with, or recovered from COVID-19 were included in the dataset.

The study at large found these results: The quantity of clinical and demographic metadata differed by source and by participant and was supplied without curation.

One collaborating source in Seattle enrolled patients while the patients were actively infected and followed the patients over time throughout the course of disease. The collaborating institutions used their own protocols to collect whole blood in K2EDTA tubes. For TCRbeta analysis, collaborators shipped samples as frozen whole blood, isolated PBMCs, or DNA extracted from either of those sample types. As encoded in the germline V gene, CDR1 is MGHRA while CDR2 is YSYEKL. V is trimmed back by 3 bases and J by 2 bases, and the junction contains 6 bases that no gene match accounts for. There are 15 amino acids in the CDR3, from cysteine to phenylalanine inclusive. The DNA shown is the 45-base CDR3, in frame from base 1. TCRbeta CDR3 regions were amplified from genomic DNA by means of the immunoSEQ Assay, a bias-controlled multiplex PCR. In the authors' own workflow: The number of nucleated cells in each sample was estimated by amplification of reference gene primers within the assay. Sequence reads were collapsed and filtered to measure the absolute abundance of every unique TCRbeta CDR3 rearrangement. For each sample, productive Simpson clonality was calculated as the square root of Simpson's diversity index over productive rearrangements. Not all clones reach the TCRdb copy of this immuneACCESS table, which keeps in-frame sequences only. Checked studies attribute under half of the gap to unresolved V genes and leave the rest unexplained. The V and J calls and clone size are taken from that table; D and trimming were inferred from the DNA. A total of 150,000 to 170,000 clones appear in this sample, roughly 84% of them only once. The top ten clones comprise 0.63% of the sample.

The clonotype originates from a man aged 60-69 years with COVID-19, enrolled during active disease. The receptor chain draws on TRBV4-1 and TRBJ1-1; 7 of the junction bases match TRBD1. The sample was peripheral blood. The CDR3 region: CASSHPTGKNTEAFF. The nucleotide sequence reads as follows: TGCGCCAGCAGCCACCCGACAGGGAAAAACACTGAAGCTTTCTTT.